This T cell receptor beta chain was identified in a study of response to subunit inactivated influenza vaccine. Using its own MiXCR run on the RT-PCR reads, TCRdb lists one record per CDR3 protein. In the table there are approximately 500,000 distinct CDR3 sequences, roughly 15% of which are singletons. Germline values: CDR1 DFQATT, CDR2 SNEGSKA (reference sequence). V dropped 5 bases and J dropped 3; count of bases not matched to a gene: 6. This CDR3 has 14 amino acids. This clonotype is medium-sized in the sample. This specimen was PBMCs from blood, taken roughly 13 days after vaccination. The rearrangement links TRBV20-1 to TRBJ2-1, with 8 bases that match TRBD2. The TCR comes from a man in his fifties who received an inactivated influenza vaccine. The CDR3 DNA sequence: TGCAGTGCTGTACCGGGACTAGACTACAATGAGCAGTTCTTC. Its translation: CSAVPGLDYNEQFF.